This is a list of T cell receptor beta chains from one sample in a study of blood T cell repertoires in COVID-19. The data were produced by immunoSEQ multiplex PCR, yet TCRdb's version contains in-frame clones alone and is incomplete. The sample carries approximately 170,000 clones, approximately 75% recorded once. The specimen was peripheral blood. These receptors all come from a human donor in a cohort sampled during active COVID-19. The CDR3 runs from the conserved cysteine through the conserved F or W. The D gene is left open where the match is weak. Only part of the rows carry a size: once, few, many, or a class if the clone is expanded.

.	16	TRBD2	TRBV13	TRBJ2-7	CASSFRPGGVTYEQYF	TGTGCCAGCAGCTTCCGACCGGGGGGGGTAACCTACGAGCAGTACTTC
.	16	.	TRBV21-1	TRBJ2-1	CASSNLRQGAYNEQFF	TGTGCCAGCAGCAACCTAAGACAGGGGGCTTACAATGAGCAGTTCTTC
once	13	.	TRBV12-3/TRBV12-4	TRBJ2-7	CASSLVLSYEQYF	TGTGCCAGCAGTTTAGTCCTATCCTACGAGCAGTACTTC
.	13	.	TRBV18	TRBJ2-1	CASSPGTNNEQFF	TGTGCCAGCTCACCCGGGACAAATAATGAGCAGTTCTTC
.	13	.	TRBV11-2	TRBJ1-1	CASSDPGNTEAFF	TGTGCCAGCAGCGACCCGGGGAACACTGAAGCTTTCTTT
.	16	.	TRBV5-4	TRBJ1-4	CASQIDSYSWWEKLFF	TGTGCCAGCCAAATCGACAGTTACAGTTGGTGGGAAAAACTGTTTTTT
.	13	.	TRBV4-3	TRBJ2-3	CASSQDGPDTQYF	TGCGCCAGCAGCCAAGATGGCCCAGATACGCAGTATTTT
.	15	TRBD1	TRBV5-6	TRBJ2-2	CASSSTGGYTGELFF	TGTGCCAGCAGCTCGACAGGGGGGTACACCGGGGAGCTGTTTTTT
.	15	TRBD1	TRBV19	TRBJ2-5	CASSSGQGIQETQYF	TGTGCCAGTAGTTCGGGACAGGGGATACAGGAGACCCAGTACTTC
.	13	.	TRBV5-6	TRBJ2-7	CASSFPQGYEQYF	TGTGCCAGCAGCTTTCCCCAGGGTTACGAGCAGTACTTC
.	15	.	TRBV10-3	TRBJ2-7	CAISREGGATAEQYF	TGTGCCATCAGCCGAGAAGGAGGGGCGACGGCCGAGCAGTACTTC
few	14	TRBD1	TRBV10-1	TRBJ2-7	CASSEGQGIYEQYF	TGCGCCAGCAGTGAGGGACAGGGGATCTACGAGCAGTACTTC
.	15	TRBD1	TRBV4-3	TRBJ1-5	CASSQYRQGTEPQHF	TGCGCCAGCAGCCAATACCGACAGGGGACCGAGCCCCAGCATTTT
.	12	.	TRBV14	TRBJ2-7	CASTQNQVEQYF	TGTGCCAGCACTCAGAATCAAGTGGAGCAGTACTTC
.	17	.	TRBV15	TRBJ1-5	CATSRERIQVGNQPQHF	TGTGCCACCAGCAGAGAAAGAATACAGGTAGGAAATCAGCCCCAGCATTTT
.	12	TRBD1	TRBV2	TRBJ2-7	CASRTGTYEQYF	TGTGCCAGCCGGACAGGGACCTACGAGCAGTACTTC